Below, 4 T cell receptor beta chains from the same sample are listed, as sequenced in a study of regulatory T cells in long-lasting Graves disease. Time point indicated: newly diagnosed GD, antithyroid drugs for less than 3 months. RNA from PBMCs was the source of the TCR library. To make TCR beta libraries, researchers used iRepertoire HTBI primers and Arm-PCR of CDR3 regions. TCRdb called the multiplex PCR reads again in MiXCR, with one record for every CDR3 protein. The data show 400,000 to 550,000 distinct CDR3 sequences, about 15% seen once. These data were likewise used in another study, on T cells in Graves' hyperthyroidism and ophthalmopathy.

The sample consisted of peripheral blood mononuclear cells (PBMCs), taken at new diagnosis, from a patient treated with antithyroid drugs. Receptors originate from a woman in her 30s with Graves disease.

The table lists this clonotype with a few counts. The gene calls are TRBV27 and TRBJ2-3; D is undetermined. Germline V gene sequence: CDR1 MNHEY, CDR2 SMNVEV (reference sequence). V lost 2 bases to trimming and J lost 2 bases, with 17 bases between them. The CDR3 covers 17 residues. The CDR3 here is CASSLNRLDPTTDTQYF. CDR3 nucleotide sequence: TGTGCCAGCAGTTTAAATCGGCTAGACCCAACCACAGATACGCAGTATTTT.

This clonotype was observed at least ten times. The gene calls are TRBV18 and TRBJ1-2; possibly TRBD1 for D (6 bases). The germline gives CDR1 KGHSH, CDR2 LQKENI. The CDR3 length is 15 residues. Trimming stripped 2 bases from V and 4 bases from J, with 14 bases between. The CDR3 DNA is TGTGCCAGCTCACCAGGAGGGGGGATAGCCTATGGCTACACCTTC. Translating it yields CASSPGGGIAYGYTF.

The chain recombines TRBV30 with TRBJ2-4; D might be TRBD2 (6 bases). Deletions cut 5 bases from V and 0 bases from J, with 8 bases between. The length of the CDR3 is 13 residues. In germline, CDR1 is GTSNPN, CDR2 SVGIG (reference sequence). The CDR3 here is CAWGTVAKNIQYF. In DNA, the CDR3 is TGTGCCTGGGGGACTGTAGCCAAAAACATTCAGTACTTC.

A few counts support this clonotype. The CDR3 region is CASSPDGAFSNQPQHF. CDR3 DNA: TGTGCCAGCAGTCCGGACGGAGCCTTTAGCAATCAGCCCCAGCATTTT. V gene TRBV2 combines with J gene TRBJ1-5; D is uncertain. Germline CDR1 reads SNHLY; CDR2 reads FYNNEI. This CDR3 is 16 amino acids long. Deletions cut 5 bases from V and 0 bases from J, with 14 bases between.